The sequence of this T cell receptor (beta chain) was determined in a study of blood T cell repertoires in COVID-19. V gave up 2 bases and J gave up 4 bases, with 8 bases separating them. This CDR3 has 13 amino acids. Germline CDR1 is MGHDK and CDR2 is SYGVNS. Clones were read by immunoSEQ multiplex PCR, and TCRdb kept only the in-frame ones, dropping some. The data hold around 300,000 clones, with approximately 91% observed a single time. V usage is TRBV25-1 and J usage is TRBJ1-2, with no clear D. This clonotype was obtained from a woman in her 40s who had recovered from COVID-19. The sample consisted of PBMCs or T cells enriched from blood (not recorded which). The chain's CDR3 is CASSEGLSYGYTF. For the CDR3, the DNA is TGTGCCAGCAGTGAAGGGCTCAGCTATGGCTACACCTTC.